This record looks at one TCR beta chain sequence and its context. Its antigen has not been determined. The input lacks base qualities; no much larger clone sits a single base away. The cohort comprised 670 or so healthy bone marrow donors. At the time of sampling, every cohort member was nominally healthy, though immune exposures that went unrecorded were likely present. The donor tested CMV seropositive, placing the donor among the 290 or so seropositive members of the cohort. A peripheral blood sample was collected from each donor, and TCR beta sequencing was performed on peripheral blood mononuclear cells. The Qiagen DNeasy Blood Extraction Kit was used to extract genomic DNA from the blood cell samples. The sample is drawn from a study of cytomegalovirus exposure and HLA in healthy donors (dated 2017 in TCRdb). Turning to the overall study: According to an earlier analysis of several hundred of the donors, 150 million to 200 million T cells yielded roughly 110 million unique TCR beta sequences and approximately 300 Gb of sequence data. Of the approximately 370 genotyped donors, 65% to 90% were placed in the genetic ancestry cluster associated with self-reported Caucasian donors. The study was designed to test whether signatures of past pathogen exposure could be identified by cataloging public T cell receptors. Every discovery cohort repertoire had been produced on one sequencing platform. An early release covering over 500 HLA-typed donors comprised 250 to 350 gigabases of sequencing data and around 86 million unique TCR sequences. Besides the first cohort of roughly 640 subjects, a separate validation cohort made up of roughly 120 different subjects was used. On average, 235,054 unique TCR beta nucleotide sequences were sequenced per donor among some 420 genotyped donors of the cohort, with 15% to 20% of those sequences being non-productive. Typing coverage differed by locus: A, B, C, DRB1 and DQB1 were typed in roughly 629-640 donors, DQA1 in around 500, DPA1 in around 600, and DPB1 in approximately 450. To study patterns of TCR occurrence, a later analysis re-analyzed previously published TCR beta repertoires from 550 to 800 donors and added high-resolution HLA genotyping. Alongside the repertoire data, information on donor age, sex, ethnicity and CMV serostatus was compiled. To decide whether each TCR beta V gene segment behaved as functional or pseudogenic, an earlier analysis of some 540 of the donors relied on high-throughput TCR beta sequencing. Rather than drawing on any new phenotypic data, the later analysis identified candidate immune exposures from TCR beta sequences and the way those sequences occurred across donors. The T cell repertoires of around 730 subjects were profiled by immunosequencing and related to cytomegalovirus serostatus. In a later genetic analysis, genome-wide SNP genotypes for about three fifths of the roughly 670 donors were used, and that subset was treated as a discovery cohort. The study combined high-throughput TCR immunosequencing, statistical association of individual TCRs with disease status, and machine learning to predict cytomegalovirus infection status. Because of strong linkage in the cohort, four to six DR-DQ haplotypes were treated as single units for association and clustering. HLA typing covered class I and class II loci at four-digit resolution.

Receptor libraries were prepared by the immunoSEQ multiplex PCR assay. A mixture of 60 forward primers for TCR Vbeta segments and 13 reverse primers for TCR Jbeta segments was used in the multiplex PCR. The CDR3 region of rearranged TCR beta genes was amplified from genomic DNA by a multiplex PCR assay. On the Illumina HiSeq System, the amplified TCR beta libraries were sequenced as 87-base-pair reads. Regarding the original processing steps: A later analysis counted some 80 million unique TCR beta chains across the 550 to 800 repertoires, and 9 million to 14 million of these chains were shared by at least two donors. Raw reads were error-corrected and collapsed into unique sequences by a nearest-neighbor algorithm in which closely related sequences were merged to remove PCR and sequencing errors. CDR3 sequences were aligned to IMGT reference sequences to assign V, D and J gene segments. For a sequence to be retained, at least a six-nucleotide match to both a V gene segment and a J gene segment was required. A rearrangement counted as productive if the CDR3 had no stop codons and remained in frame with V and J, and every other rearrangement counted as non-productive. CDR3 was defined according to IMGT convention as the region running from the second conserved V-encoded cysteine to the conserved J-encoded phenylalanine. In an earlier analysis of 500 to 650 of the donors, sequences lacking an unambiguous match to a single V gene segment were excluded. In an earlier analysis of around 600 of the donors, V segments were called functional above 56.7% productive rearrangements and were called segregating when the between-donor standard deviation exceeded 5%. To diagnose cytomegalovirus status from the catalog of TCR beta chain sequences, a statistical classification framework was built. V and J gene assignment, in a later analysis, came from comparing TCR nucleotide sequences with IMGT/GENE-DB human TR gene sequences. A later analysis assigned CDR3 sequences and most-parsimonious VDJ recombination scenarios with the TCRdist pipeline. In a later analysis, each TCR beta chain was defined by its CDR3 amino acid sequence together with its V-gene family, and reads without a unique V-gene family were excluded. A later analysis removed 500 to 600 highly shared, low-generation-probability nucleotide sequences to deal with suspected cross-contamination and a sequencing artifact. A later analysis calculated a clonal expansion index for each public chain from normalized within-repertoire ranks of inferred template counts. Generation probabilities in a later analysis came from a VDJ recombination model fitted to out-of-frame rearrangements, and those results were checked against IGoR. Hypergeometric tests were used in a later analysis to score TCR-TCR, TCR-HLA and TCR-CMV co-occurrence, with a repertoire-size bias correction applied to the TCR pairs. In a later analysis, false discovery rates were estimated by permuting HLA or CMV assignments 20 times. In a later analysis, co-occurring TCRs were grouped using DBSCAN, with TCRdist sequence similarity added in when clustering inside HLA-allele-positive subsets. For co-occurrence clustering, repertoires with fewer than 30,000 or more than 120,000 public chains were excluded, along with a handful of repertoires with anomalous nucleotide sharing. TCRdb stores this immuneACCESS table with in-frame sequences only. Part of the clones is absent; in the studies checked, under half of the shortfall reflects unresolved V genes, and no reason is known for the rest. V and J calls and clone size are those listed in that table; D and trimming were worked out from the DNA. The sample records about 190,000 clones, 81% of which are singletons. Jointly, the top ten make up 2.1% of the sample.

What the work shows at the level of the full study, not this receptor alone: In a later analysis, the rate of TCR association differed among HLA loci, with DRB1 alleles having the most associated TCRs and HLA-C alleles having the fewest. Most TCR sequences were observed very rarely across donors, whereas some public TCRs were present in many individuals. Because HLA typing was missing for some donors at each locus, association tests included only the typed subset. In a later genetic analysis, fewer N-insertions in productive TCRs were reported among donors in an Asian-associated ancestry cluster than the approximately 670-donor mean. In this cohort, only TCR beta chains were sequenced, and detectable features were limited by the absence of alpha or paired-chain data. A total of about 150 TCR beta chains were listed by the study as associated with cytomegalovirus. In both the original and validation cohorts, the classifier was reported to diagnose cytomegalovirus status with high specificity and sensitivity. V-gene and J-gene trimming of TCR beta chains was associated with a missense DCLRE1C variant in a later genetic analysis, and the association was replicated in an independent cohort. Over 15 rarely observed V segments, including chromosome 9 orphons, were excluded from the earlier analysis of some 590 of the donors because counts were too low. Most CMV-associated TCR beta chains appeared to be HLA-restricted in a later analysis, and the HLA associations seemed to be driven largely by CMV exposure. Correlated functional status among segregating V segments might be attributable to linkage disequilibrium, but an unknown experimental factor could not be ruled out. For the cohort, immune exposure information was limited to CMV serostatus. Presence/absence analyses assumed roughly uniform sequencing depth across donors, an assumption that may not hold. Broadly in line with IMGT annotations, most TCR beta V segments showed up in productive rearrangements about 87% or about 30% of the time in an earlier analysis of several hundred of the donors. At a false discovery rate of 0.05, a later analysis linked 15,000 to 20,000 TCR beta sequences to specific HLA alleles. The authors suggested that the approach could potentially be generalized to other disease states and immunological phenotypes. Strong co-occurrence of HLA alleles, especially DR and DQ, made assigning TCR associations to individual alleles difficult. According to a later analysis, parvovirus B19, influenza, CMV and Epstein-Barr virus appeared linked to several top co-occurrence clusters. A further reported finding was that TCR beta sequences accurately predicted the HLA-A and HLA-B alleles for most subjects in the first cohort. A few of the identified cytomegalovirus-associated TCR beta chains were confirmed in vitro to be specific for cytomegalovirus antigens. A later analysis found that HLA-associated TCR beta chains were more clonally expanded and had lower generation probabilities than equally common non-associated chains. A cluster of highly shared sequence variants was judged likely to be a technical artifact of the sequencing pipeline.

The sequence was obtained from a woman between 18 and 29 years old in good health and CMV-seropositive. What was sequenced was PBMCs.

The DNA reads as follows: TGTGCCAGTTCGACAGGGCAGGCTGGAAACACCATATATTTT. Translated, it reads CASSTGQAGNTIYF. This chain is built from TRBV19 and TRBJ1-3; 7 central nucleotides agree with TRBD1. V and J are trimmed by 8 bases and 2 bases, and the gene matches miss 6 bases of the junction. CDR1 and CDR2, looked up from the germline V gene (reference sequence), are LNHDA and SQIVND. The CDR3 starts with the cysteine, ends with the phenylalanine, and has 14 residues. Only the CDR3 DNA is retained, 42 bases long and in frame from the first base.